A single sample is the source of the 18 T cell receptor beta chains below, sequenced in a study of blood T cells in healthy people across ages. Sample-barcoded 5' priming and a J-beta primer mix drove a second PCR of roughly 7 to 11 cycles. MiXCR, applied by TCRdb to the 5' RACE reads, yields one record per CDR3 protein. This sample has about a million distinct CDR3 sequences, with around 49% found just once. Sequences were obtained from blood. All receptors derive from a man aged 30-40 years in good health.

This clonotype turned up a few times. The CDR3 region has the DNA TGCGCCAGCAGCTTGGTAGGGCCAGGGCCGAACAATGAGCAGTTCTTC. It yields the protein CASSLVGPGPNNEQFF. The chain uses TRBV5-1 and TRBJ2-1, with a tentative D call TRBD1 (5 bases). Germline V gene sequence: CDR1 SGHRS, CDR2 YFSETQ. Trimming shortened V by 0 bases and J by 5 bases, and 15 bases separated the two germline ends. The length of the CDR3 is 16 residues.

The rearrangement links TRBV30 to TRBJ1-6, with D uncertain. The CDR3 sequence is 13 residues long. Germline loops: CDR1 GTSNPN, CDR2 SVGIG (reference sequence). V lost 0 bases and J 8 bases, leaving 8 bases between the germline ends. CDR3: CAWSVVSDSPLHF. The DNA for the CDR3 is TGTGCCTGGAGTGTAGTATCGGATTCACCCCTCCACTTT.

The chain joins TRBV9 to TRBJ2-3; D remains unclear. V gave up 4 bases and J gave up 6 bases, with 9 bases separating them. The CDR3 has 12 residues. Germline values: CDR1 SGDLS, CDR2 YYNGEE. CDR3 protein: CASSTQKDTQYF. CDR3 sequence (DNA): TGTGCCAGCAGCACCCAGAAGGATACGCAGTATTTT. The entire variable domain, with the rest obtained from reference TRBV9 and TRBJ2-3, is as follows: DSGVTQTPKHLITATGQRVTLRCSPRSGDLSVYWYQQSLDQGLQFLIQYYNGEERAKGNILERFSAQQFPDLHSELNLSSLELGDSALYFCASSTQKDTQYFGPGTRLTVL.

This clonotype appeared once. This may be a read error: a much more frequent sequence differs by one nucleotide. The chain has TRBV4-2 and TRBJ2-1; D gene ambiguous. The germline gives CDR1 LGHNA, CDR2 YNFKEQ. Trimming pared 0 bases from V and 2 bases from J, leaving 2 bases between. There are 13 residues in the CDR3. The CDR3: CASSQEPYNEQFF. The DNA for the CDR3 is TGTGCCAGCAGCCAAGAGCCCTACAATGAGCAGTTCTTC.

The table lists this clonotype with a few counts. CDR3 in DNA: TGCGCCAGCAGCCACATAGACAGAAGCAATGAAAAACTGTTTTTT. Encoded protein: CASSHIDRSNEKLFF. The chain is built from TRBV4-1 and TRBJ1-4, with D perhaps TRBD1 (5 bases). CDR3 size: 15 residues. Germline CDR1 MGHRA, CDR2 YSYEKL. V was pared by 3 bases and J by 5 bases, with 13 bases between.

This clonotype has more than one count but fewer than ten. The chain links TRBV9 to TRBJ2-7; tentative D call: TRBD2 (6 bases). V was shortened by 3 bases and J by 6 bases, with 16 bases between the two germline ends. The CDR3 is 14 amino acids. The germline CDR1 and CDR2 sequences are SGDLS and YYNGEE. Here the CDR3 reads CASSAGLEEGEQYF. Here the CDR3 DNA reads TGTGCCAGCAGCGCGGGACTCGAAGAGGGCGAGCAGTACTTC.

The rearrangement joins TRBV6-2 or TRBV6-3 to TRBJ1-6, with no clear D. There are 14 residues in the CDR3. Trimming cost V 2 bases and J 7 bases, with 9 bases left between them. CDR1 is MNHEY, CDR2 SVGEGT, per germline. The CDR3 nucleotides read TGTGCCAGCAGTTACCTGGGAGAAAATTCACCCCTCCACTTT. Amino acids: CASSYLGENSPLHF.

The chain combines TRBV30 with TRBJ1-2; no firm D call. This CDR3 comprises 13 residues. V lost 2 bases, J lost 7 bases, and 14 bases lay in between. Germline V gene lookup returns CDR1 GTSNPN and CDR2 SVGIG (reference sequence). The CDR3 reads CAWSTDGLGGYTF. In DNA form, the CDR3 reads TGTGCCTGGAGTACGGACGGGCTGGGTGGCTACACCTTC. The entire variable domain, with the rest obtained from reference TRBV30 and TRBJ1-2, is as follows: SQTIHQWPATLVQPVGSPLSLECTVEGTSNPNLYWYRQAAGRGLQLLFYSVGIGQISSEVPQNLSASRPQDRQFILSSKKLLLSDSGFYLCAWSTDGLGGYTFGSGTRLTVV.

Comments on this clonotype: Its ends do not fully match the called genes, so a read error is possible. This rearrangement joins TRBV9 to TRBJ2-5; 8 nucleotides align to TRBD2. The germline V gene has CDR1 SGDLS and CDR2 YYNGEE. The CDR3 covers 15 residues. CDR3 sequence reads: CASSVGTSGKEIQYF. CDR3 in DNA: TGTGCCAGCAGCGTAGGAACTAGCGGCAAAGAGATCCAGTACTTC.

There are a few counts of this clonotype. The chain recombines TRBV4-1 with TRBJ2-5, with D unresolved. The CDR3 runs 16 residues. CDR1 is MGHRA and CDR2 is YSYEKL in the germline V gene. The V gene lost 0 bases and the J gene lost 2 bases, with 13 bases spanning the gap. CDR3 bases: TGCGCCAGCAGCCAAGATAGGAAGAGAGTACAAGAGACCCAGTACTTC. Translating it yields CASSQDRKRVQETQYF.

This clonotype was detected ten times or more. V gene TRBV20-1 combines with J gene TRBJ2-7; 9 positions agree with TRBD2. The CDR3 loop spans 14 amino acids. Unmatched junction bases numbered 5, after V lost 3 bases and J lost 2 bases. Germline V gene lookup returns CDR1 DFQATT and CDR2 SNEGSKA (reference sequence). CDR3 loop: CSARALAGTYEQYF. The DNA of the CDR3 is TGCAGTGCTAGGGCCCTAGCGGGGACCTACGAGCAGTACTTC.

This clonotype showed up just a few times. The chain has TRBV5-6 and TRBJ1-5; maybe TRBD1 (5 bases). Trimming took off 4 bases at V and 1 base at J, with 15 bases between the two ends. The length of the CDR3 is 16 residues. Per germline, CDR1 SGHDT and CDR2 YYEEEE. The CDR3: CASSLLGESSNQPQHF. CDR3 nucleotides: TGTGCCAGCAGCCTCCTGGGGGAGTCGAGCAATCAGCCCCAGCATTTT.

A single count supports this clonotype. The genes are TRBV6-4 and TRBJ2-1; D is undetermined. The CDR3 loop spans 13 amino acids. CDR1 MRHNA and CDR2 SNTAGT come from the germline V gene. V lost 7 bases to trimming and J lost 4 bases, with 11 bases between them. The CDR3 is CASIVCTYNEQFF. CDR3 nucleotides: TGTGCCAGCATTGTGTGCACATACAATGAGCAGTTCTTC.

The chain recombines TRBV28 with TRBJ2-7, with D perhaps TRBD1 or TRBD2 (5 bases each). V was trimmed by 5 bases and J by 0 bases, leaving 17 bases between them. In germline, CDR1 is MDHEN, CDR2 SYDVKM. The CDR3 length is 16 residues. In DNA, the CDR3 is TGTGCCAGCAGTCACGTCCGGGACCACGTCTCCTACGAGCAGTACTTC. Residues: CASSHVRDHVSYEQYF.

V usage is TRBV2 and J usage is TRBJ2-3, with a weak D call TRBD1 (6 bases). CDR3 length: 16 amino acids. The germline V and J ends were trimmed by 6 bases and 2 bases, with 18 bases remaining between them. Germline CDR1 and CDR2: SNHLY and FYNNEI. The CDR3 is CASRVTGTLYTDTQYF. CDR3 in DNA: TGTGCCAGCAGAGTCACCGGGACACTGTACACAGATACGCAGTATTTT.

This sequence joins TRBV11-2 and TRBJ2-3, with 13 bases that match TRBD2. Germline assignment: CDR1 SGHAT and CDR2 FQNNGV. The CDR3 sequence is 21 residues long. The trim removed 4 bases at V and 3 bases at J, leaving 19 bases unmatched. The CDR3 region has the DNA TGTGCCAGCAGCTCCCACGTTCAGACTAGCGGGGGGCGGTGGTTGACAGATACGCAGTATTTT. It yields the protein CASSSHVQTSGGRWLTDTQYF.

CDR3: CASSPQGSDTGELFF. The CDR3 DNA sequence: TGTGCCAGCAGCCCCCAGGGGAGTGACACCGGGGAGCTGTTTTTT. The rearrangement uses TRBV6-4 and TRBJ2-2; TRBD1 might be the D (6 bases). V was cut by 6 bases and J by 3 bases, with 14 bases left in between. The CDR3 covers 15 residues. Germline values: CDR1 MRHNA, CDR2 SNTAGT.

CDR3 DNA sequence: TGTGCCAGCAGGGACAGGGGGGATGGCACTGAAGCTTTCTTT. This gives the protein CASRDRGDGTEAFF. The chain is built from TRBV27 and TRBJ1-1, with 10 bases that match TRBD1. The ends lost 6 bases at V and 4 bases at J; junction bases unmatched: 5. Germline assignment: CDR1 MNHEY and CDR2 SMNVEV (reference sequence). The CDR3 is 14 residues long.